This passage covers 23 T cell receptor beta chains from one sample sequenced in a study of human T cells and chemical hapten exposure. One entry per CDR3 protein results from TCRdb running MiXCR on the RACE reads. Altogether around 300,000 distinct CDR3 sequences are present, under 9% being singletons, with the ten largest covering 8% to 9%. Time point noted: patch test 1, 2 weeks after DPC sensitization. Documented treatment: therapeutic diphenylcyclopropenone sensitization with weekly scalp DPC. This specimen was whole blood, taken in connection with sensitization to the hapten diphenylcyclopropenone (DPC). Every receptor here comes from a woman under 30 with alopecia areata. Some clones in this sample may be carry-over from other donors' samples.

This chain uses TRBV5-5 with TRBJ1-6; D is ambiguous. V was clipped by 2 bases and J by 10 bases, with 7 bases between them. The CDR3 loop spans 12 amino acids. CDR1 is SGHKS and CDR2 is YYEKEE in the germline V gene (reference sequence). CDR3 loop: CASSFLSSPLHF. CDR3 bases: TGTGCCAGCAGCTTTTTATCCTCACCCCTCCACTTT.

The CDR3, as DNA: TGTGCCACCAGCAGAGGGTCGATCTCTGGAAACACCATATATTTT. Translation: CATSRGSISGNTIYF. The chain carries TRBV15 and TRBJ1-3; no clear D gene. V was cut by 1 base and J by 0 bases, with 7 bases left in between. Germline V CDR1 and CDR2: LNHNV, YYDKDF (reference sequence). This CDR3 has 15 amino acids.

This clonotype has at least ten counts. CDR3 protein: CASGSGGAREQYF. The CDR3 nucleotides are TGTGCCAGCGGGTCGGGTGGGGCCCGGGAGCAGTACTTC. The rearrangement joins TRBV28 to TRBJ2-7, with a possible D match to TRBD1 (5 bases). CDR3 size: 13 residues. Trimming took 8 bases from V and 7 from J, leaving 18 bases between them. Germline V lookup: CDR1 MDHEN, CDR2 SYDVKM.

The chain employs TRBV5-6 and TRBJ2-1; D tentatively fits TRBD1 or TRBD2 (5 bases each). Germline loops: CDR1 SGHDT, CDR2 YYEEEE. The CDR3 has 15 amino acids. V lost 0 bases and J 7 bases, leaving 14 bases between the germline ends. CDR3 DNA: TGTGCCAGCAGCTTGGGCAGGGACCCGTGGAATGAGCAGTTCTTC. It codes for CASSLGRDPWNEQFF.

Turning to this clonotype: This clone may be a read error of a much larger clone one base away. This sequence joins TRBV10-3 and TRBJ2-7; D gene ambiguous. Germline V gene sequence: CDR1 ENHRY, CDR2 SYGVKD. The length of the CDR3 is 14 residues. V was trimmed by 2 bases and J by 2 bases, leaving 10 bases between them. The CDR3 region is CAISEPMGTYEQYF. The DNA of the CDR3 is TGTGCCATCAGTGAGCCCATGGGGACCTACGAGCAGTACTTC.

This clonotype was seen only a few times. This rearrangement joins TRBV7-9 to TRBJ1-4; D is unresolved. The germline CDR1 and CDR2 sequences are SEHNR and FQNEAQ (reference sequence). This CDR3 spans 15 amino acids. V was shortened by 2 bases and J by 0 bases, with 7 bases between the two germline ends. CDR3 coding DNA: TGTGCCAGCAGCTTATTCACATCAACTAATGAAAAACTGTTTTTT. Protein sequence: CASSLFTSTNEKLFF.

J is TRBJ1-2 and V is TRBV4-3; D may be TRBD1 (5 bases). V dropped 0 bases and J dropped 2 bases, with 13 bases sitting between them. Per the germline V gene, CDR1 is LGHNA and CDR2 is YSLEER. The CDR3 consists of 16 residues. The CDR3 DNA follows: TGCGCCAGCAGCCAAGATCGTCAGGGAGGAAACTATGGCTACACCTTC. Translated: CASSQDRQGGNYGYTF.

This clonotype was found a few times. V is TRBV18 and J is TRBJ1-4, with 8 nucleotides matching TRBD1. Trimming cost V 6 bases and J 0 bases; bases outside gene matches: 3. CDR3 length: 15 residues. The germline gives CDR1 KGHSH, CDR2 LQKENI. As DNA, the CDR3 is TGTGCCAGCTCTGGACAGGGAACAACTAATGAAAAACTGTTTTTT. Amino acids: CASSGQGTTNEKLFF.

This clonotype was seen a handful of times. The chain employs TRBV12-3 or TRBV12-4 and TRBJ1-1; D ambiguous. V gave up 5 bases and J gave up 6 bases, with 13 bases separating them. This CDR3 is built from 13 residues. CDR3 sequence: CASSPRNWPEAFF. The CDR3 region has the DNA TGTGCCAGCAGTCCTCGGAATTGGCCTGAAGCTTTCTTT.

The CDR3 DNA reads as TGTGCCAGCAGCTCTGGGTTAAATGGAAACACCATATATTTT. Translated, it gives CASSSGLNGNTIYF. The chain has TRBV7-2 and TRBJ1-3; D is ambiguous. V was cut by 4 bases and J by 3 bases, with 10 bases left in between. This CDR3 has 14 residues. Looked up from germline, CDR1 is SGHTA and CDR2 is FQGNSA.

This clonotype was counted only a few times. The genes are TRBV18 and TRBJ2-3; TRBD2 matches 10 bases. Germline assignment: CDR1 KGHSH and CDR2 LQKENI. The ends lost 1 base at V and 2 bases at J; junction bases unmatched: 6. CDR3 size: 17 residues. CDR3: CASSPLSGGAVTDTQYF. CDR3 DNA: TGTGCCAGCTCACCACTCAGCGGGGGGGCGGTCACAGATACGCAGTATTTT.

This chain links TRBV6-6 with TRBJ1-2, with a tentative D call TRBD1 (5 bases). V was trimmed by 5 bases and J by 0 bases, leaving 16 bases between them. The germline V gene encodes CDR1 MNHNY and CDR2 SVGAGI (reference sequence). There are 16 residues in the CDR3. The CDR3 loop is CASSQSQVTANYGYTF. In DNA form, the CDR3 reads TGTGCCAGCAGTCAATCACAGGTGACAGCTAACTATGGCTACACCTTC.

This clonotype appeared many times. The chain combines TRBV12-3 or TRBV12-4 with TRBJ2-1; D is unclear. This CDR3 is built from 11 residues. V was cut by 2 bases and J by 8 bases, with 4 bases left in between. The DNA for the CDR3 is TGTGCCAGCAGTTTAAAGTATGAGCAGTTCTTC. This sequence encodes CASSLKYEQFF.

Many counts were recorded for this clonotype. J is TRBJ2-1 and V is TRBV12-3 or TRBV12-4; D not certain. This CDR3 is built from 12 residues. Trimming stripped 5 bases from V and 10 bases from J, with 12 bases between. DNA of the CDR3: TGTGCCAGCAGTGCCGCACGGGCCGAGCAGTTCTTC. Its translation is CASSAARAEQFF.

This clonotype showed up many times. The chain combines TRBV28 with TRBJ2-7; 9 bases match TRBD1. The V gene end was trimmed by 9 bases and the J gene end by 3 bases; junction bases not matched to a gene: 6. Germline V CDR1 and CDR2: MDHEN, SYDVKM. This CDR3 contains 13 residues. The CDR3 DNA reads TGTGCCAGTAGCCCGGACAGGGGCTACGAGCAGTACTTC. Translation gives CASSPDRGYEQYF.

This clonotype came up a few times. The gene calls are TRBV10-3 and TRBJ1-1; TRBD1 might be the D (6 bases). The CDR3 is made up of 12 amino acids. The V gene lost 8 bases and the J gene lost 7 bases, with 14 bases spanning the gap. Germline V gene data show CDR1 as ENHRY and CDR2 as SYGVKD. The CDR3 DNA sequence: TGTGCCATCGGGGGCACAGATTTTGAAGCTTTCTTT. It yields the protein CAIGGTDFEAFF.

The chain couples TRBV4-3 to TRBJ2-3; D not certain. Germline CDR1 LGHNA, CDR2 YSLEER. The CDR3 is made up of 14 amino acids. V lost 4 bases, J lost 4 bases, and 12 bases lay in between. Here the CDR3 DNA reads TGCGCCAGCAGCCGCATTGTCGGGTCAGATACGCAGTATTTT. Amino acids: CASSRIVGSDTQYF.

This clonotype has only a few counts. CDR3 DNA sequence: TGTGCTAGTGTAGGGGGCGATGGTCAGCCCCAGCATTTT. It codes for CASVGGDGQPQHF. The chain links TRBV12-5 to TRBJ1-5, with TRBD1 matching 7 bases. The V segment lost 7 bases and the J segment 6 bases; nucleotides outside the gene matches: 6. The CDR3 covers 13 residues. Germline values: CDR1 LGHNT, CDR2 FRNRAP.

This clonotype has ten or more counts. The V call is TRBV29-1, the J call TRBJ2-7; possible D gene TRBD1, 6 bases. The ends were cut back, 4 bases at V and 6 bases at J, with 13 bases in the middle. The CDR3 is 12 residues long. Germline V gene sequence: CDR1 SQVTM, CDR2 ANQGSEA. CDR3 region: CSVGEGVTEQYF. The CDR3 coding sequence is TGCAGCGTTGGTGAGGGGGTAACCGAGCAGTACTTC.

Ten or more counts support this clonotype. V gene TRBV14 combines with J gene TRBJ2-1; 8 nucleotides match TRBD2. The V and J ends lost 2 bases and 6 bases, in that order; junction bases with no gene match: 3. Germline V gene lookup returns CDR1 SGHDN and CDR2 FVKESK. The CDR3 is 14 residues long. CDR3 residues: CASSQQLAVNEQFF. CDR3 nucleotides: TGTGCCAGCAGCCAACAACTAGCGGTCAATGAGCAGTTCTTC.

This clonotype was detected a few times. This chain links TRBV20-1 with TRBJ2-3, with D tentatively TRBD2 (6 bases). The V and J ends lost 3 bases and 0 bases respectively, with 25 bases between them. Per the germline V gene, CDR1 is DFQATT and CDR2 is SNEGSKA (reference sequence). The CDR3 is 19 residues long. In DNA, the CDR3 is TGCAGTGCTAGTCAAGTGGGGGGACGCACCATCCTTAGCACAGATACGCAGTATTTT. This translates into CSASQVGGRTILSTDTQYF.

The rearrangement uses TRBV7-3 and TRBJ1-1; no reliable D call. V lost 5 bases to trimming and J lost 11 bases, with 24 bases between them. CDR1 SGHTA and CDR2 FQGTGA come from the germline V gene. This CDR3 is built from 15 residues. CDR3 in DNA: TGTGCCAGCAGCGCCAATCTTCCCCCTCGAGGCAAGGCTTTCTTT. It codes for CASSANLPPRGKAFF.

The V and J genes are TRBV3-1 and TRBJ2-2; the D is unclear. CDR3 length equals 14 residues. The germline V gene has CDR1 LGHDT and CDR2 YNNKEL (reference sequence). V lost 2 bases and J lost 0, with 4 bases in between. The CDR3 spells CASSQRSNTGELFF. CDR3 coding DNA: TGTGCCAGCAGCCAACGGTCGAACACCGGGGAGCTGTTTTTT.